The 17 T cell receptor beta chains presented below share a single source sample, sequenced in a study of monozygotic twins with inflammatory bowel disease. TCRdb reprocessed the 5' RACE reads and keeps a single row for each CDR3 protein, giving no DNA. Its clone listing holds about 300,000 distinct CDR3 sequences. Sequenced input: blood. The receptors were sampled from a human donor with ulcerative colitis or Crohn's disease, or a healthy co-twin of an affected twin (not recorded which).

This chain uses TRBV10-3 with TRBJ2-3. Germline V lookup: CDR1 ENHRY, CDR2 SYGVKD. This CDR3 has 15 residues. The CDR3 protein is CAINPTDLNTDTQYF.

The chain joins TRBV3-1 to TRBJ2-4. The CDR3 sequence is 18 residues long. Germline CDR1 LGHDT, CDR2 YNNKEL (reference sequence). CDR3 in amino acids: CASSQLGFVGLAKNIQYF. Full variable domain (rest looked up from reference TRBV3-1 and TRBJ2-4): DTAVSQTPKYLVTQMGNDKSIKCEQNLGHDTMYWYKQDSKKFLKIMFSYNNKELIINETVPNRFSPKSPDKAHLNLHINSLELGDSAVYFCASSQLGFVGLAKNIQYFGAGTRLSVL.

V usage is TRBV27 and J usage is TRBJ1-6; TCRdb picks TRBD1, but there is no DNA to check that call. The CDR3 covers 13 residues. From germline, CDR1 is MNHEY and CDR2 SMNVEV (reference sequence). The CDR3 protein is CASSFPGPSPLHF.

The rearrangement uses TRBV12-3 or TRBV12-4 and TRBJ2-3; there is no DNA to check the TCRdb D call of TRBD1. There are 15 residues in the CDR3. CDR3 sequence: CASRPTGGTSDTQYF.

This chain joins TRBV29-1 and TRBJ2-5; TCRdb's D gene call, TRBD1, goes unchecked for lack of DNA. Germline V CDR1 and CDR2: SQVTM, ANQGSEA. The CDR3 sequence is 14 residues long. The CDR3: CSVTGPKAQETQYF.

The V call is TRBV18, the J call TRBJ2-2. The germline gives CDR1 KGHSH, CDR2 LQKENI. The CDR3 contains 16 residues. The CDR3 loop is CASSPPTGLNTGELFF.

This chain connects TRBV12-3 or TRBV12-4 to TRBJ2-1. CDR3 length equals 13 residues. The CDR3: CASSLDTADEQFF.

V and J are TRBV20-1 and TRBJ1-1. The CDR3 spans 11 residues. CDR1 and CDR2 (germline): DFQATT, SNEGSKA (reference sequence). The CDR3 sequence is CSARDLTEAFF.

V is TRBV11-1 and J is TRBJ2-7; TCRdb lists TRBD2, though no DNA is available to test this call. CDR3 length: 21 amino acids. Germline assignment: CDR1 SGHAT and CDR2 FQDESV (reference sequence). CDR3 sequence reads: CASSSPALRQGLYPNSYEQYF.

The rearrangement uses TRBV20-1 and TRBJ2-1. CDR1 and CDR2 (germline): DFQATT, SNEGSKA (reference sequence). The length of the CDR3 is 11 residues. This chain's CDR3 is CSAGRGNEQFF.

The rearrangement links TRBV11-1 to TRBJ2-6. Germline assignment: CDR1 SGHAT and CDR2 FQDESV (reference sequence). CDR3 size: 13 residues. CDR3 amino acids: CASISSGANVLTF.

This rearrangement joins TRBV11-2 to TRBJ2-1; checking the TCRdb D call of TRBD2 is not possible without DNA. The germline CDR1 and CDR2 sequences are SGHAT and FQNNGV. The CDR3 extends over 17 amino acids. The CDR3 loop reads CASSTRTSHVGGYEQFF. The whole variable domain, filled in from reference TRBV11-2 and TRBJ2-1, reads EAGVAQSPRYKIIEKRQSVAFWCNPISGHATLYWYQQILGQGPKLLIQFQNNGVVDDSQLPKDRFSAERLKGVDSTLKIQPAKLEDSAVYLCASSTRTSHVGGYEQFFGPGTRLTVL.

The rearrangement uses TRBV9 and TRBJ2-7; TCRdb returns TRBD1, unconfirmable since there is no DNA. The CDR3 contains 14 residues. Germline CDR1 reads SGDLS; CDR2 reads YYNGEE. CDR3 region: CASSVEGQGYEQYF. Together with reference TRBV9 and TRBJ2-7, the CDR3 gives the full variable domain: DSGVTQTPKHLITATGQRVTLRCSPRSGDLSVYWYQQSLDQGLQFLIQYYNGEERAKGNILERFSAQQFPDLHSELNLSSLELGDSALYFCASSVEGQGYEQYFGPGTRLTVT.

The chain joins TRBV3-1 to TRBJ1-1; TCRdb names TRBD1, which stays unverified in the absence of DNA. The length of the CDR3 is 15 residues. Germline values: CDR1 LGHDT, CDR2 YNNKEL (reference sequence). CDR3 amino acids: CASSLTRPGNTEAFF.

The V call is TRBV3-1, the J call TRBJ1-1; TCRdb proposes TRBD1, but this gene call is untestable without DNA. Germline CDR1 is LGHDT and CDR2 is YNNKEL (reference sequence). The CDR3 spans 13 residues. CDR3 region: CASSQWTGSNAFF.

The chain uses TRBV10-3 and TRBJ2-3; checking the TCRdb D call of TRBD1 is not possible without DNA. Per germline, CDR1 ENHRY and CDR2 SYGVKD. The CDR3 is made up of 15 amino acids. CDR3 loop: CAISELGQVTDTQYF.

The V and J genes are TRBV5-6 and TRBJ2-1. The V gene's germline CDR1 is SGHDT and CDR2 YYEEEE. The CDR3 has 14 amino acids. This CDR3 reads CASSMRRNYNEQFF.